The entry below gives a single T cell receptor beta chain sequence along with its context. The antigen remains unidentified. The data stem from a study of cytomegalovirus exposure and HLA in healthy donors. General study findings and limits: Using a false discovery rate of 0.05, a later analysis showed that approximately 17,000 TCR beta sequences were associated with HLA alleles. The classifier was said to identify cytomegalovirus status with high specificity and sensitivity.

Use of 60 Vbeta and 13 Jbeta primers characterized the PCR. The method was immunoSEQ multiplex PCR; TCRdb's version includes in-frame clones alone and lacks a portion of them. Among about 240,000 clones listed, about 80% were seen once. Germline CDR1 SGHDT, CDR2 YYEEEE. The CDR3 is made up of 16 amino acids. V gave up 1 base and J gave up 5 bases, with 16 bases separating them. The sequencing input was PBMCs. This TCR came from a woman in her sixties in good health and CMV-seropositive. This chain connects TRBV5-6 to TRBJ1-5; D gene unclear. Here the CDR3 reads CASSLRSQRQDQPQHF. The CDR3 DNA is TGTGCCAGCAGCTTGCGCTCCCAGCGTCAAGATCAGCCCCAGCATTTT.